This section outlines one T cell receptor (beta chain) sequence together with its context. Its specificity is not known. The V and J ends lost 1 base and 6 bases, in that order; junction bases with no gene match: 3. Germline V lookup: CDR1 MNHEY, CDR2 SVGAGI. This CDR3 region has 14 residues. The source of the sample is a study of cytomegalovirus exposure and HLA in healthy donors. Across the study: Of the donors genotyped, 398 in all, about 81% fell in the Caucasian-associated ancestry cluster.

Broader study findings: The classifier reportedly diagnosed cytomegalovirus status with high specificity and sensitivity. Donors belonging to an Asian-associated ancestry cluster reportedly showed fewer N-insertions in productive TCRs than the roughly 670-donor mean, according to what a later analysis found.

The primer mix had 60 Vbeta and 13 Jbeta primers. The protocol was immunoSEQ multiplex PCR, while the TCRdb copy is restricted to in-frame clones and leaves out a portion. The sample holds 310,000 or so clones; 80% to 90% are singletons and the top ten take roughly 2.3%. This receptor was obtained from a young woman in good health and CMV-seronegative. Material for sequencing was PBMCs. This chain links TRBV6-5 with TRBJ1-1; 9 nucleotides agree with TRBD1. The CDR3 loop is CASSYWDRDAEAFF. CDR3 nucleotides: TGTGCCAGCAGTTACTGGGACAGGGACGCTGAAGCTTTCTTT.